This T cell receptor beta chain was documented in a study of CD8 T cells in ankylosing spondylitis. MiXCR, run by TCRdb on the 5' RACE reads, gives a single entry per CDR3 protein. Here the sample spans 200,000 to 250,000 distinct CDR3 sequences, more than 9% being singletons. The CDR3 has 11 residues. Germline V gene data show CDR1 as SGDLS and CDR2 as YYNGEE. The ends were cut back, 7 bases at V and 7 bases at J, with 8 bases in the middle. This clonotype was seen a handful of times. This clonotype was sampled from a male donor with ankylosing spondylitis or in good health (not recorded which). This chain links TRBV9 with TRBJ2-2; D remains unclear. The sequenced sample was blood, either unsorted or a sorted T cell fraction (not recorded which). CDR3 sequence (DNA): TGTGCCAGCGAAAGGCACGGGGAGCTGTTTTTT. Translated: CASERHGELFF.